This T cell receptor (beta chain) was found in a study of cytomegalovirus exposure and HLA in healthy donors. General study results and limits: Equally common other TCR beta chains were less clonally expanded than HLA-associated ones, a later analysis found. Researchers left out some V segments, among them TRBV6-2 and TRBV6-3, as indistinguishable.

Germline CDR1 and CDR2: SGHVS and FQNEAQ. Trimming left V 6 bases short and J 0 bases short, with 20 bases between. The CDR3 runs to 18 residues. For this clone: Its antigen is not known.

The PCR had 60 Vbeta and 13 Jbeta primers. Data came from immunoSEQ multiplex PCR; TCRdb stores just in-frame clones and leaves some out. This sample has approximately 150,000 clones, with more than 80% found just once. This chain links TRBV7-8 with TRBJ2-2; D is perhaps TRBD1 (6 bases). The receptor comes from a woman in her 40s in good health and CMV-seropositive. Sequencing used PBMCs. The CDR3 sequence is CASSTTPGHAANTGELFF. The CDR3 bases are TGTGCCAGCAGTACTACCCCGGGACACGCCGCGAACACCGGGGAGCTGTTTTTT.